This T cell receptor beta chain was found in a study of blood T cell repertoires in COVID-19. Participants came from about two dozen US areas, aged about 18 to 100 years. People in the exposed group encountered a COVID-19 case within 2 weeks before entering the study. In the source study's methods: For nucleated cells, counts were estimated from reference gene primer amplification. TCRdb's copy holds only in-frame clones and misses some; the assay was immunoSEQ multiplex PCR. The V and J calls and the clone size are those of that table, but D and trimming were determined from the DNA. The top ten hold 1.2% to 1.5% of the sample, which has 350,000 to 500,000 clones, around nine tenths seen once. This TCR was sampled from a woman between 18 and 29 years old who had been exposed to COVID-19. Sequenced sample: PBMCs or T cells enriched from blood (not recorded which).

CDR3 sequence (DNA): TGCAGCGTCGCGGACAGGGGTGAATCACCCCTCCACTTT. Translation gives CSVADRGESPLHF. V gene TRBV29-1 combines with J gene TRBJ1-6; TRBD1 matches at 9 bases. The germline V gene has CDR1 SQVTM and CDR2 ANQGSEA. Trimming at V came to 6 bases and at J to 10 bases, leaving 7 bases not matched to a gene. The CDR3 sequence is 13 residues long.